The source of this T cell receptor beta chain is a study of cytomegalovirus exposure and HLA in healthy donors. Libraries were prepared by immunoSEQ multiplex PCR; TCRdb keeps only in-frame clonotypes and omits some of them. This table has around 300,000 clones, 80% to 90% appearing once. Input material: PBMCs. This receptor was identified in a woman aged 18-35 years in good health and CMV-seronegative.

The CDR3 sequence is CATSSRKGAMEETQYF. Here the CDR3 DNA reads TGTGCCACCAGCAGTCGAAAGGGGGCGATGGAAGAGACCCAGTACTTC. The chain uses TRBV15 and TRBJ2-5; 7 bases are a match to TRBD1. There are 16 residues in the CDR3. Germline loops: CDR1 LNHNV, CDR2 YYDKDF (reference sequence). J was trimmed by 3 bases and V by 3 bases; bases with no gene match: 10.